What follows is one TCR beta chain and its context. Its antigen is unidentified. This record belongs to a study of pediatric ulcerative colitis. General study results and limits: Repertoires came from total lymphocyte DNA, not specific subsets. Compared with controls, ulcerative colitis showed greater blood-rectum clone sharing. A couple of patients had blood samples with substantially reduced template counts.

Germline V gives CDR1 KGHSH, CDR2 LQKENI. Between the trimmed V and J ends, which lost 0 bases and 6 bases, there was a span of 12 bases. The CDR3 length is 16 residues. Clones were read by immunoSEQ multiplex PCR, and TCRdb kept only the in-frame ones, dropping some. Of 35,000 to 45,000 clones in the sample, approximately 87% were seen once. The receptor was isolated from a girl under 18 with moderate ulcerative colitis. The chain is built from TRBV18 and TRBJ1-6; tentative D call: TRBD1 (5 bases). The sequencing sample was made of blood. The CDR3 nucleotides read TGTGCCAGCTCACCACCGTCCAGGGAGCGTAATTCACCCCTCCACTTT. This gives the protein CASSPPSRERNSPLHF.